Listed below are T cell receptor beta chains from one sample, sequenced in a study of OX40 agonist ivuxolimab in advanced cancers. Generated by immunoSEQ multiplex PCR, the TCRdb table keeps only in-frame clones and is missing some. The repertoire includes tens of thousands of clones, 65% to 85% of them detected once, and approximately 4.1% sits in the top ten. The starting material was CD4+ or CD8+ T cells sorted from blood, obtained in a trial of the OX40 agonist ivuxolimab. These receptors were collected from an adult with an advanced solid tumor such as melanoma, head and neck, liver or kidney cancer. Each CDR3 is given without its conserved first and last residue. Clone sizes are given selectively: once, few, many, or a class where the clone is expanded.

CDR3 protein	V gene	J gene	CDR3 length	clone size
AGLQGAINHGYT	TRBV23-1	TRBJ1-2	12	few
AWSVAGEKLF	TRBV30	TRBJ1-4	10	.
ASLAPSNEQY	TRBV6-5	TRBJ2-7	10	.
ASRAGQANTEAF	TRBV7-3	TRBJ1-1	12	once
ASSPRDSISYEQY	TRBV7-6	TRBJ2-7	13	.
ASSLLGRAYEQY	TRBV5-1	TRBJ2-7	12	.
ASSAFVISTGANYGYT	TRBV5-1	TRBJ1-2	16	.
ACQRPGTVNTEAF	TRBV30	TRBJ1-1	13	.
ASSLGGRRNEKLF	TRBV7-2	TRBJ1-4	13	.
ASSFHTFLGAREDPDTQY	TRBV5-1	TRBJ2-3	18	few
ASSFDRGNTEAF	TRBV27	TRBJ1-1	12	.
ASRRQGTNYGYT	TRBV6-5	TRBJ1-2	12	.
ATSRERGATNEKLF	TRBV15	TRBJ1-4	14	once
ASSRAPYGYT	TRBV7-2	TRBJ1-2	10	.
ASSWQHQAGNYGYT	TRBV5-8	TRBJ1-2	14	.
ASSLEGLGELEY	TRBV7-2	TRBJ2-7	12	.
ASSHRRVSGANVLT	TRBV7-8	TRBJ2-6	14	.
ASSLSGDGYT	TRBV5-8	TRBJ1-2	10	.
ASSKFSGGSFSVGLAKNIQY	TRBV21-1	TRBJ2-4	20	.
ASSSDGSGELF	TRBV2	TRBJ2-2	11	.
ASSSTGPNSPLH	TRBV5-8	TRBJ1-6	12	few
ASSQAGGVETQY	TRBV7-9	TRBJ2-5	12	.
ASSLDASRSDEQF	TRBV5-4	TRBJ2-1	13	.
AWSGDSNQPQH	TRBV30	TRBJ1-5	11	.
ASSYRPGGTEAF	TRBV6-6	TRBJ1-1	12	.
ASSTKWGTGRDIDGYT	TRBV18	TRBJ1-2	16	.
ASSRFADSFEKLF	TRBV7-8	TRBJ1-4	13	few
ASSPLVGYEQY	TRBV14	TRBJ2-7	11	.
ASSLEEGGFHEQY	TRBV11-3	TRBJ2-7	13	.
ASSLRLGQNSEQY	TRBV13	TRBJ2-7	13	once
ASSLGQAQY	TRBV5-4	TRBJ2-5	9	.
ASSADFDTQY	TRBV14	TRBJ2-3	10	.
ASSVRGDRTGELF	TRBV9	TRBJ2-2	13	.
ASSLGAEDIQY	TRBV5-1	TRBJ2-4	11	.
ASSLPADTQY	TRBV7-3	TRBJ2-3	10	once
ASSQDASKRVEAF	TRBV4-3	TRBJ1-1	13	.
ASSWGDRTYGYT	TRBV7-9	TRBJ1-2	12	.
ASSRRDLYEQY	TRBV7-9	TRBJ2-7	11	.
ACQSGAGMVETQY	TRBV30	TRBJ2-5	13	.
ASSPLPGQGSSPLH	TRBV9	TRBJ1-6	14	.
ASTPAETGVLYFSYEQY	TRBV7-9	TRBJ2-7	17	.
AWSALGGGEAF	TRBV30	TRBJ1-1	11	few
ASSLQGDGYT	TRBV19	TRBJ1-2	10	.
ASSVLAGFETQY	TRBV7-2	TRBJ2-5	12	once
ASSAQETQY	TRBV5-4	TRBJ2-5	9	.
ASSLARNPPLH	TRBV5-1	TRBJ1-6	11	.
AWTPGLAGLTDTQY	TRBV30	TRBJ2-3	14	.
ASRGTGGAGGYT	TRBV28	TRBJ1-2	12	.
SVPTGGANEQY	TRBV29-1	TRBJ2-7	11	.
ASSPPGSVETQY	TRBV18	TRBJ2-5	12	.
ATSRDLQVLGGNTEAF	TRBV15	TRBJ1-1	16	.
ASSLVLGGYEQY	TRBV7-2	TRBJ2-7	12	.
ASRRRNYGYT	TRBV19	TRBJ1-2	10	.
ASSAPWDSEAF	TRBV9	TRBJ1-1	11	.
ASSPGINTGELF	TRBV18	TRBJ2-2	12	.
ASRTGGETQY	TRBV11-1	TRBJ2-5	10	.
ASSFRQDEQY	TRBV7-9	TRBJ2-7	10	.
AWSAGLALETQY	TRBV30	TRBJ2-5	12	.
ASSLGRDQPQH	TRBV7-9	TRBJ1-5	11	.
ASSQERSTNEKLF	TRBV4-2	TRBJ1-4	13	.